The 27 T cell receptor beta chains below come from one sample, sequenced in a study of cytomegalovirus exposure and HLA in healthy donors. Primers for the PCR totalled 60 Vbeta and 13 Jbeta. The protocol was immunoSEQ multiplex PCR, while the TCRdb copy is restricted to in-frame clones and leaves out a portion. This table has under 200,000 clones, roughly 75% appearing once. Sequences were obtained from PBMCs. Receptors were obtained from a female donor in good health and CMV-seronegative.

The V gene is TRBV25-1, the J gene TRBJ2-7; TRBD2 matches 11 bases. V lost 4 bases and J lost 0; bases outside the gene matches: 2. Looked up from germline, CDR1 is MGHDK and CDR2 is SYGVNS. The CDR3 is made up of 15 amino acids. CDR3 DNA: TGTGCCAGCAGTGGGGGGACTAGCGGCTCCTACGAGCAGTACTTC. Its protein product is CASSGGTSGSYEQYF.

The chain recombines TRBV6-5 with TRBJ2-3, with D possibly TRBD1 on 6 matching bases. V lost 6 bases and J lost 6, with 10 bases in between. The CDR3 has 12 amino acids. CDR1 and CDR2 from the germline V gene are MNHEY and SVGAGI. The CDR3 here is CASSATGDTQYF. CDR3 coding DNA: TGTGCCAGCAGCGCAACAGGGGATACGCAGTATTTT.

The chain employs TRBV10-2 and TRBJ2-2; TRBD1 matches at 8 bases. Germline V gene lookup returns CDR1 WSHSY and CDR2 SAAADI. The CDR3 spans 16 residues. V lost 6 bases and J lost 1; bases outside the gene matches: 7. This CDR3 is CASRKAGTGNTGELFF. The CDR3 DNA reads TGCGCCAGCAGAAAGGCGGGGACAGGGAACACCGGGGAGCTGTTTTTT.

This clone was counted a few times. J is TRBJ2-3 and V is TRBV6-4, with 12 bases that match TRBD2. CDR3 length equals 15 residues. The V and J ends lost 4 bases and 4 bases, in that order; junction bases with no gene match: 3. Germline loops: CDR1 MRHNA, CDR2 SNTAGT. CDR3 DNA sequence: TGTGCCAGCAGTGCTAGCGGGGGGGCATCAGATACGCAGTATTTT. This codes for CASSASGGASDTQYF.

The CDR3 spells CASSSDRTGEWPPDRTQYF. The DNA for the CDR3 is TGTGCCAGTAGTAGTGATAGGACAGGGGAATGGCCCCCTGATCGGACCCAGTACTTC. V and J are TRBV19 and TRBJ2-5; the match to TRBD1 covers 9 bases. With V trimmed by 4 bases and J by 7 bases, 22 bases remained unmatched. CDR3 length: 19 amino acids. CDR1 is LNHDA, CDR2 SQIVND, per germline (reference sequence).

This CDR3 reads CASSMAAGASYNEQFF. The CDR3 nucleotides are TGTGCCAGTAGTATGGCGGCGGGGGCCTCCTACAATGAGCAGTTCTTC. The chain combines TRBV19 with TRBJ2-1; a possible D gene is TRBD2 (7 bases). CDR1 and CDR2 from the germline V gene are LNHDA and SQIVND (reference sequence). Trimming left V 3 bases short and J 0 bases short, with 12 bases between. The CDR3 extends over 16 amino acids.

The V call is TRBV11-2, the J call TRBJ2-5; D is perhaps TRBD1 (6 bases). CDR1 is SGHAT and CDR2 is FQNNGV in the germline V gene. The ends were cut back, 5 bases at V and 1 base at J, with 14 bases in the middle. This CDR3 spans 15 amino acids. CDR3 sequence: CASSRNGQTQETQYF. CDR3 DNA sequence: TGTGCCAGCAGCCGTAATGGACAGACCCAAGAGACCCAGTACTTC.

The rearrangement links TRBV2 to TRBJ2-6; 8 bases match TRBD1. The V segment lost 5 bases and the J segment 1 base; nucleotides outside the gene matches: 4. Per the germline V gene, CDR1 is SNHLY and CDR2 is FYNNEI. The CDR3 has 16 residues. The CDR3 spells CASSPRTGSGANVLTF. DNA of the CDR3: TGTGCCAGCAGTCCCCGGACAGGGTCTGGGGCCAACGTCCTGACTTTC.

Here the CDR3 reads CASSPQGAMNGRLYEQYF. As DNA, the CDR3 is TGTGCCAGCAGTCCACAGGGGGCAATGAACGGGAGGCTCTACGAGCAGTACTTC. The chain carries TRBV5-5 and TRBJ2-7; 9 nucleotides match TRBD1. Trimming removed 5 bases from V and 3 bases from J; junction bases left unmatched: 18. This CDR3 is 18 amino acids long. Germline assignment: CDR1 SGHKS and CDR2 YYEKEE (reference sequence).

The chain joins TRBV10-3 to TRBJ2-5; TRBD2 aligns across 9 bases. The trim removed 0 bases at V and 13 bases at J, leaving 6 bases unmatched. The CDR3 is 13 residues long. Germline V gene lookup returns CDR1 ENHRY and CDR2 SYGVKD. The CDR3 protein is CAISESSGGPPYF. DNA of the CDR3: TGTGCCATCAGTGAGTCAAGCGGGGGGCCCCCGTACTTC.

The rearrangement links TRBV29-1 to TRBJ1-5; no clear D. CDR1 and CDR2 (germline): SQVTM, ANQGSEA. The CDR3 is 13 residues long. The V and J ends lost 6 bases and 0 bases respectively, with 9 bases between them. The CDR3 here is CSVAENSNQPQHF. CDR3 coding DNA: TGCAGCGTGGCAGAAAATAGCAATCAGCCCCAGCATTTT.

The chain carries TRBV25-1 and TRBJ1-1, with D tentatively TRBD1 (5 bases). Looked up from germline, CDR1 is MGHDK and CDR2 is SYGVNS. CDR3 length equals 14 residues. V was shortened by 6 bases and J by 10 bases, with 21 bases between the two germline ends. CDR3 nucleotides: TGTGCCAGCAGCCCAGGGTTTTATAGGGTAGGAGCTTTCTTT. This translates into CASSPGFYRVGAFF.

In this sample, this clone turned up a few times. The chain recombines TRBV9 with TRBJ2-1, with 13 bases lining up with TRBD2. With V trimmed by 2 bases and J by 15 bases, 8 bases remained unmatched. Germline V gene data show CDR1 as SGDLS and CDR2 as YYNGEE. This CDR3 has 14 residues. Here the CDR3 DNA reads TGTGCCAGCAGCGTGCGACTAGCGGGGGGACCCATGTTCTTC. It specifies CASSVRLAGGPMFF.

Only one count was recorded for this clone. The chain recombines TRBV6-5 with TRBJ1-6; D might be TRBD1 (6 bases). The V and J ends lost 5 bases and 10 bases respectively, with 15 bases between them. The CDR3 spans 14 residues. The germline CDR1 and CDR2 sequences are MNHEY and SVGAGI. In DNA, the CDR3 is TGTGCCAGCAGTGACGACAGGCGAAGGTCACCCCTCCACTTT. Its translation: CASSDDRRRSPLHF.

This clone was recorded a few times. J is TRBJ1-1 and V is TRBV5-1; possible D gene TRBD1, 5 bases. Trimming took 3 bases from V and 3 from J, leaving 9 bases between them. The CDR3 runs 13 residues. Germline CDR1 and CDR2: SGHRS and YFSETQ. The CDR3 sequence is CASSWEGYTEAFF. CDR3 DNA: TGCGCCAGCAGCTGGGAGGGGTACACTGAAGCTTTCTTT.

The rearrangement uses TRBV7-8 and TRBJ2-5, with 8 bases matching TRBD2. The CDR3 has 16 residues. Germline V gene sequence: CDR1 SGHVS, CDR2 FQNEAQ. V trimming: 4 bases; J trimming: 0 bases; junction bases outside the gene matches: 7. For the CDR3, the DNA is TGTGCCAGCAGCTACGGACTAGCCTTGTACCAAGAGACCCAGTACTTC. It translates to CASSYGLALYQETQYF.

This sequence joins TRBV28 and TRBJ2-2, with D perhaps matching TRBD2 (6 bases). Trimming took 10 bases from V and 3 from J, leaving 12 bases between them. Germline V CDR1 and CDR2: MDHEN, SYDVKM. The CDR3 has 13 amino acids. CDR3 coding DNA: TGTGCCACCGGAGGCGGGGACACCGGGGAGCTGTTTTTT. Translated, it gives CATGGGDTGELFF.

The rearrangement joins TRBV7-2 to TRBJ2-7; weak D call: TRBD1 (5 bases). In germline, CDR1 is SGHTA, CDR2 FQGNSA. Trimming left V 1 base short and J 8 bases short, with 12 bases between. CDR3 length: 13 residues. CDR3 coding DNA: TGTGCCAGCAGCTTAGATCGGCAGGGCCAGCAGTACTTC. This translates into CASSLDRQGQQYF.

This sequence joins TRBV4-3 and TRBJ1-2, with 8 bases aligning to TRBD1. Germline trimming cut 4 bases from V and 0 bases from J; bases unmatched to any gene: 4. The CDR3 contains 15 residues. The V gene's germline CDR1 is LGHNA and CDR2 YSLEER. DNA for the CDR3: TGCGCCAGCAGCCCACAGGGGGTAGCTAACTATGGCTACACCTTC. It encodes CASSPQGVANYGYTF.

The rearrangement joins TRBV6-6 to TRBJ1-1, with TRBD1 matching over 9 bases. CDR1 and CDR2 from the germline V gene are MNHNY and SVGAGI (reference sequence). With 11 bases clipped from V and 7 bases from J, the junction kept 5 bases outside the gene matches. This CDR3 region has 11 residues. The CDR3 sequence is CAGGQGIEAFF. Written as DNA, the CDR3 is TGTGCCGGGGGACAGGGAATTGAAGCTTTCTTT.

The CDR3 loop reads CASSQGTPLTGELFF. As DNA, the CDR3 is TGTGCCAGCAGCCAGGGGACACCTCTCACCGGGGAGCTGTTTTTT. This chain connects TRBV4-2 to TRBJ2-2; TRBD1 is a possible D gene (6 bases). The V and J ends lost 3 bases and 4 bases respectively, with 12 bases between them. CDR3 length equals 15 residues. Germline V gene lookup returns CDR1 LGHNA and CDR2 YNFKEQ.

The J gene is TRBJ2-1, the V gene TRBV4-2; no clear D gene. The CDR3 totals 15 residues. Germline lookup yields CDR1 LGHNA and CDR2 YNFKEQ. Between the trimmed V and J ends, which lost 0 bases and 7 bases, there was a span of 13 bases. CDR3 coding DNA: TGTGCCAGCAGCCAAGATGACGAGACTCCAAATGAGCAGTTCTTC. Its translation is CASSQDDETPNEQFF.

This chain uses TRBV7-9 with TRBJ1-1; 8 bases align to TRBD1. The CDR3 is made up of 15 amino acids. V trimming: 4 bases; J trimming: 1 base; junction bases outside the gene matches: 5. Germline values: CDR1 SEHNR, CDR2 FQNEAQ (reference sequence). CDR3 DNA: TGTGCCAGCAGCTGGCCCGGGACAGGGAACACTGAAGCTTTCTTT. Translation: CASSWPGTGNTEAFF.

This clone was detected a few times. This chain connects TRBV15 to TRBJ2-7; D perhaps matches TRBD2 (6 bases). This CDR3 has 14 residues. V dropped 6 bases and J dropped 3 bases, with 15 bases sitting between them. Germline V gene sequence: CDR1 LNHNV, CDR2 YYDKDF (reference sequence). The CDR3 sequence is CATSQGRGLYEQYF. The CDR3 coding sequence is TGTGCCACCAGTCAAGGGCGGGGCCTCTACGAGCAGTACTTC.

V and J are TRBV6-5 and TRBJ2-7, with 8 positions matching TRBD1. J was trimmed by 7 bases and V by 2 bases; bases with no gene match: 4. From germline, CDR1 is MNHEY and CDR2 SVGAGI. The CDR3 spans 13 residues. The CDR3 DNA reads as TGTGCCAGCAGTTACCGGGACAGGACGGAGCAGTACTTC. It encodes CASSYRDRTEQYF.

This clone was seen a handful of times. V gene TRBV2 combines with J gene TRBJ1-1; 7 bases line up with TRBD1. CDR3 size: 14 residues. V was clipped by 6 bases and J by 0 bases; unmatched bases: 4. From germline, CDR1 is SNHLY and CDR2 FYNNEI. The CDR3 nucleotides are TGTGCCAGCAGGATGACAGGGATGAACACTGAAGCTTTCTTT. Translating it yields CASRMTGMNTEAFF.

This clone was counted only a few times. The gene calls are TRBV6-5 and TRBJ1-4; D may be TRBD1 (6 bases). The CDR3 runs 14 residues. Trimming shortened V by 5 bases and J by 7 bases, and 14 bases separated the two germline ends. The germline V gene has CDR1 MNHEY and CDR2 SVGAGI. The chain's CDR3 is CASSLRTGSEKLFF. As DNA, the CDR3 is TGTGCCAGCAGTCTACGTACAGGGTCTGAAAAACTGTTTTTT.